The source of this T cell receptor beta chain is a study of cytomegalovirus exposure and HLA in healthy donors (dated by TCRdb to 2016 to 2017). In terms of the full investigation: According to a later analysis, the roughly 130 validation repertoires were produced on the same platform as the approximately 610 repertoires of the first cohort. The study aimed to test whether signatures of past pathogen exposure could be identified by cataloging public T cell receptors. To predict cytomegalovirus infection status, the study combined high-throughput TCR immunosequencing, statistical association of individual TCRs with disease status, and machine learning. In addition to the first cohort of around 670 subjects, a separate validation cohort of 100 to 150 different subjects was used.

Donors formed part of the validation cohort, which comprised 120 subjects and was distinct from the first cohort of 550 to 850 subjects. Measured from the cysteine to the phenylalanine, the CDR3 is 18 residues long. The only DNA kept is the CDR3, 54 bases in frame from the first base. Ends trimmed: V by 5 bases, J by 2 bases; bases unmatched to a gene: 13. The germline V gene supplies CDR1 SGHNT and CDR2 YENEEA. The library was generated by the immunoSEQ multiplex PCR assay. Per the source publication's procedure: A statistical classification framework was built for diagnosing cytomegalovirus status from the catalog of TCR beta chain sequences. The source is immuneACCESS, and TCRdb retained only in-frame sequences with V and J called. Part of the clones is not carried over; for the studies checked, unresolved V genes explain less than half of this, and the remainder is unexplained. V, J and clone size are those of that table, while D and trimming were read from the DNA. The table for this sample lists over 200,000 clones; around 87% of them were counted only once. Together, the top ten hold about 2% of the sample.

Of note for this clone: Its target antigen remains unknown. Base quality data are lacking; no much larger clone is found one base away.

The investigation overall reported the following: The study gave a list of 150 to 200 TCR beta chains associated with cytomegalovirus. A later analysis lacked HLA typing for the validation cohort, so it scored co-occurrence in that cohort across all 120 repertoires. The authors suggested that the approach could potentially be extended to other disease states and immunological phenotypes. Three of the identified cytomegalovirus-associated TCR beta chains were confirmed in vitro to be specific for cytomegalovirus antigens. The classifier was reported to diagnose cytomegalovirus status with high specificity and sensitivity in both the original and validation cohorts. Of the cluster scores, around 95% were above 0 in a later analysis, which found that TCRs clustered in the first cohort also tended to co-occur in the 110 or so validation repertoires. While some public TCRs were present in many individuals, most TCR sequences turned up only very rarely across donors.

The specimen sequenced was PBMCs. The V and J genes are TRBV11-3 and TRBJ2-1; TRBD2 matches 9 bases in the middle. The clonotype comes from a woman between 18 and 30 years old in good health and CMV-seropositive. The bases are TGTGCCAGCAGCCCGCCCTACATGACTAGCGGCCCCTACAATGAGCAGTTCTTC. It translates to CASSPPYMTSGPYNEQFF.